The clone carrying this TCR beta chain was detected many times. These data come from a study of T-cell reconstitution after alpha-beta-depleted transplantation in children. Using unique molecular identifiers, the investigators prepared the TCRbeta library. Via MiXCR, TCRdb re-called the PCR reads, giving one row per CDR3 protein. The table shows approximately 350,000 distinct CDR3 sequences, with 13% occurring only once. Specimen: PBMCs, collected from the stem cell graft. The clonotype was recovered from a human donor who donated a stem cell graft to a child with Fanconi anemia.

CDR3 sequence reads: CASSFGVRGSPLHF. The CDR3 coding sequence is TGTGCCAGCAGCTTCGGGGTGCGGGGTTCACCCCTCCACTTT. The V call is TRBV5-5, the J call TRBJ1-6; no definite D call. This CDR3 spans 14 amino acids. Trimming pared 2 bases from V and 9 bases from J, leaving 12 bases between. Germline V gives CDR1 SGHKS, CDR2 YYEKEE (reference sequence).